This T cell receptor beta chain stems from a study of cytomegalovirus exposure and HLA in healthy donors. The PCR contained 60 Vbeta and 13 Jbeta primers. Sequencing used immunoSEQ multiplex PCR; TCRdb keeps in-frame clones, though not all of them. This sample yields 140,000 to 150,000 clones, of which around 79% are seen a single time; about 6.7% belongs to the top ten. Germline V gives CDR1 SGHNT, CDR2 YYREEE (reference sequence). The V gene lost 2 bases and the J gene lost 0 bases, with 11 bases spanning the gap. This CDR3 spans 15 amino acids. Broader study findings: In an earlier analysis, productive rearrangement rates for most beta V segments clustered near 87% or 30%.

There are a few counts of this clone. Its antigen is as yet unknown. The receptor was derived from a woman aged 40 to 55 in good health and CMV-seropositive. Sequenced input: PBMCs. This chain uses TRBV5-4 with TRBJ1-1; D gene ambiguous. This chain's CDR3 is CASSFSLSVNTEAFF. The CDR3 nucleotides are TGTGCCAGCAGCTTTTCCCTCAGTGTGAACACTGAAGCTTTCTTT. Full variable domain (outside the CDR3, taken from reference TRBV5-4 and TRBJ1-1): ETGVTQSPTHLIKTRGQQVTLRCSSQSGHNTVSWYQQALGQGPQFIFQYYREEENGRGNFPPRFSGLQFPNYSSELNVNALELDDSALYLCASSFSLSVNTEAFFGQGTRLTVV.